These 17 T cell receptor beta chains share one sample of origin, sequenced in a study of T-cell reconstitution after alpha-beta-depleted transplantation in children. During its preparation, the TCRbeta library received unique molecular identifiers. TCRdb processed the PCR reads anew with MiXCR; each CDR3 protein has one entry. The data show some 600,000 distinct CDR3 sequences, with roughly 17% seen just once and 0.9% to 1.2% held by the top ten. The source material was PBMCs from the stem cell graft donor, sampled from the stem cell graft. The receptors stem from a human donor who donated a stem cell graft to a child with acute myeloid leukemia.

This chain connects TRBV6-1 to TRBJ2-7, with D uncertain. Germline V lookup: CDR1 MNHNS, CDR2 SASEGT. This CDR3 spans 13 amino acids. The V and J ends lost 6 bases and 0 bases respectively, with 9 bases between them. CDR3 bases: TGTGCCAGCAGGGGTCCGAGCTCCTACGAGCAGTACTTC. Its translation: CASRGPSSYEQYF.

This sequence joins TRBV7-9 and TRBJ2-5; no reliable D call. Germline V CDR1 and CDR2: SEHNR, FQNEAQ (reference sequence). This CDR3 is 12 amino acids long. Trimming removed 1 base at V and 7 bases at J, with 7 bases between. Here the CDR3 reads CASSLEGWTQYF. CDR3 in DNA: TGTGCCAGCAGCTTAGAAGGGTGGACCCAGTACTTC.

Comment on this clonotype: Just one base apart from a much larger clone, this may be a read error. The genes are TRBV27 and TRBJ1-5; D not certain. CDR3 size: 12 residues. Germline V CDR1 and CDR2: MNHEY, SMNVEV (reference sequence). The CDR3 protein is CASSGENQPPHF. CDR3 in DNA: TGTGCCAGCAGTGGGGAGAATCAGCCCCCGCATTTT.

This clonotype was recorded at least ten times. The chain has TRBV13 and TRBJ2-3; no reliable D call. The CDR3 totals 12 residues. The germline V gene encodes CDR1 PRHDT and CDR2 FYEKMQ (reference sequence). V lost 6 bases and J lost 8, with 12 bases in between. The CDR3 spells CASSRTPGTQYF. The DNA for the CDR3 is TGTGCCAGCAGTCGGACGCCTGGTACGCAGTATTTT.

This clonotype was counted only a few times. V and J are TRBV29-1 and TRBJ2-3, with 14 bases matching TRBD2. Germline assignment: CDR1 SQVTM and CDR2 ANQGSEA. Trimming took 4 bases from V and 3 from J; bases not matched to a gene: 12. The CDR3 has 18 amino acids. The chain's CDR3 is CSVGGGTSGGPRTDTQYF. DNA of the CDR3: TGCAGCGTTGGGGGGGGGACTAGCGGGGGCCCCCGGACAGATACGCAGTATTTT.

This clonotype was seen only a few times. This rearrangement joins TRBV7-3 to TRBJ2-3; D might be TRBD2 (5 bases). This CDR3 comprises 16 residues. CDR1 is SGHTA and CDR2 is FQGTGA in the germline V gene. Trimming left V 3 bases short and J 0 bases short, with 13 bases between. The chain's CDR3 is CASSFRGGRSTDTQYF. Written as DNA, the CDR3 is TGTGCCAGCAGCTTCAGAGGCGGGCGTAGCACAGATACGCAGTATTTT. The full variable domain, with the rest looked up from reference TRBV7-3 and TRBJ2-3, is GAGVSQTPSNKVTEKGKYVELRCDPISGHTALYWYRQSLGQGPEFLIYFQGTGAADDSGLPNDRFFAVRPEGSVSTLKIQRTERGDSAVYLCASSFRGGRSTDTQYFGPGTRLTVL.

The chain couples TRBV2 to TRBJ2-4; 10 nucleotides agree with TRBD1. With 5 bases clipped from V and 12 bases from J, the junction kept 7 bases outside the gene matches. Germline-derived CDR1 and CDR2 are SNHLY and FYNNEI. This CDR3 contains 13 residues. The DNA for the CDR3 is TGTGCCAGCAGTCCGTCCCGGGACAGGGGTCAGTACTTC. This sequence encodes CASSPSRDRGQYF.

This clonotype has just a few counts. The chain has TRBV7-8 and TRBJ2-7; tentatively, D is TRBD1 or TRBD2 (5 bases each). The germline V and J ends were trimmed by 4 bases and 6 bases, with 13 bases remaining between them. Germline V CDR1 and CDR2: SGHVS, FQNEAQ. This CDR3 is built from 13 residues. The CDR3 region has the DNA TGTGCCAGCAGCTGGACTGGGGACGGCGAGCAGTACGTC. Translated: CASSWTGDGEQYV.

The chain carries TRBV12-3 or TRBV12-4 and TRBJ2-2; D is ambiguous. V was pared by 7 bases and J by 2 bases, with 14 bases between. This CDR3 is 15 amino acids long. The CDR3 sequence is CASITPQANTGELFF. The CDR3 DNA sequence: TGTGCCAGCATAACACCCCAAGCCAACACCGGGGAGCTGTTTTTT.

Comments on this clonotype: A much bigger clone sits one base away, suggesting this may be a read error. The DNA for the CDR3 is TGTGCCCACACGAGGGCGGGGGACTCCTACAATGACCAGTTCTTC. Residues: CAHTRAGDSYNDQFF. This chain connects TRBV11-2 to TRBJ2-1; 7 nucleotides agree with TRBD2. Germline V gene data show CDR1 as SGHAT and CDR2 as FQNNGV. CDR3 size: 15 residues.

In nucleotides, the CDR3 is TGTGCCAGCCATGTTGCGGGACAGGGTTTCTCTTTCTTT. Translation: CASHVAGQGFSFF. The chain combines TRBV12-3 or TRBV12-4 with TRBJ1-1; 9 bases line up with TRBD1. This CDR3 is 13 amino acids long. J gave up 12 bases and V 8 bases, and 13 bases lay outside the gene matches.

This sequence joins TRBV12-3 or TRBV12-4 and TRBJ2-3; 10 nucleotides line up with TRBD1. V dropped 4 bases and J dropped 3; count of bases not matched to a gene: 10. The CDR3 covers 17 residues. CDR3 region: CASSSHRDRGPTDTQYF. The DNA for the CDR3 is TGTGCCAGCAGTTCCCACCGGGACAGGGGCCCGACAGATACGCAGTATTTT.

This clonotype has just a few counts. The DNA of the CDR3 is TGTGCCACCCGCTTCGGGACTTCCAATGAGCAGTTCTTC. Amino acid sequence: CATRFGTSNEQFF. V and J are TRBV24-1 and TRBJ2-1, with a tentative D call TRBD2 (6 bases). CDR3 length: 13 amino acids. V was cut by 9 bases and J by 6 bases, with 14 bases left in between. Germline V lookup: CDR1 KGHDR, CDR2 SFDVKD.

This clonotype was detected ten times or more. The J gene is TRBJ2-1, the V gene TRBV10-1; no firm D call. Germline lookup yields CDR1 WNHNN and CDR2 SYGVQD (reference sequence). Deletions cut 3 bases from V and 3 bases from J, with 3 bases between. The CDR3 is 12 amino acids. The CDR3: CASSEGYNEQFF. CDR3 DNA sequence: TGCGCCAGCAGTGAAGGCTACAATGAGCAGTTCTTC.

This clonotype was observed many times. CDR3 protein: CASSVQGHGYTF. The CDR3, as DNA: TGTGCCAGCAGCGTACAGGGGCATGGCTACACCTTC. This sequence joins TRBV9 and TRBJ1-2; a possible D gene is TRBD1 (6 bases). The germline CDR1 and CDR2 sequences are SGDLS and YYNGEE. The CDR3 length is 12 residues. Trimming removed 1 base at V and 6 bases at J, with 7 bases between.

In nucleotides, the CDR3 is TGTGCCAGCAGCTTAGCGTTCGCAACAGATACGCAGTATTTT. It is translated as CASSLAFATDTQYF. The V gene is TRBV7-6, the J gene TRBJ2-3; the D is unclear. Germline CDR1 SGHVS, CDR2 FNYEAQ. This CDR3 contains 14 residues. V dropped 0 bases and J dropped 3 bases, with 7 bases sitting between them.

This clonotype was seen a handful of times. The rearrangement joins TRBV7-9 to TRBJ2-7; TRBD1 is a possible D gene (5 bases). This CDR3 is 15 amino acids long. Germline CDR1 SEHNR, CDR2 FQNEAQ (reference sequence). The ends were cut back, 3 bases at V and 1 base at J, with 13 bases in the middle. The CDR3 nucleotides are TGTGCCAGCAGCTTCGCTGGGGCTCCTTCCTACGAGCAGTACTTC. Its protein product is CASSFAGAPSYEQYF.